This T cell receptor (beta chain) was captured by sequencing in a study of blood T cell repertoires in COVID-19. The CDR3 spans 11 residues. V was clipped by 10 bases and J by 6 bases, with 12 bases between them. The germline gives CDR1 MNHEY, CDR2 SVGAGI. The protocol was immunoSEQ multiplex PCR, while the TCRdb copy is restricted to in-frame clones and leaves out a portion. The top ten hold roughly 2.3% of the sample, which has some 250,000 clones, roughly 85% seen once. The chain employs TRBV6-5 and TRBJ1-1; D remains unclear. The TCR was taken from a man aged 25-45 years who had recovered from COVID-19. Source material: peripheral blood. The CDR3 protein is CATLGGSEAFF. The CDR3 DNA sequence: TGTGCCACCCTAGGAGGTTCTGAAGCTTTCTTT.